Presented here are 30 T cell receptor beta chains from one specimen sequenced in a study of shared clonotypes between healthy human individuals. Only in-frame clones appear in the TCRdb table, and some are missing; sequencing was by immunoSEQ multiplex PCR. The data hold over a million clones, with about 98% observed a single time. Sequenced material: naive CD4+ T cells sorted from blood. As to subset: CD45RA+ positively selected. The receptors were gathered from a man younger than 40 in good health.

DNA for the CDR3: TGTGCCAGCCTTGGAACGGGACGCCTGGCCACCGGGGAGCTGTTTTTT. Its protein product is CASLGTGRLATGELFF. The V call is TRBV27, the J call TRBJ2-2, with D perhaps being TRBD1 or TRBD2 (5 bases each). CDR1 is MNHEY and CDR2 is SMNVEV in the germline V gene (reference sequence). The germline V and J ends were trimmed by 8 bases and 4 bases, with 20 bases remaining between them. This CDR3 spans 16 amino acids.

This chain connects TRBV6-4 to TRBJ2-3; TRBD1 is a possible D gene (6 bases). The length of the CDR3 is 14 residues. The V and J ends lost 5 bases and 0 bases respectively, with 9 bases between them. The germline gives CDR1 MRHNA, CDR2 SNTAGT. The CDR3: CASSPGVSTDTQYF. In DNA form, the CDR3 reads TGTGCCAGCAGTCCAGGGGTTAGCACAGATACGCAGTATTTT.

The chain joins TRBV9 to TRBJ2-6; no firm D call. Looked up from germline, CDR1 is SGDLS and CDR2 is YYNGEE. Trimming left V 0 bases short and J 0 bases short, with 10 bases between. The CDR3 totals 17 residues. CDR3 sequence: CASSVGRQSSGANVLTF. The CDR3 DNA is TGTGCCAGCAGCGTAGGTCGGCAGAGCTCTGGGGCCAACGTCCTGACTTTC.

Written as DNA, the CDR3 is TGTGCCATCAGTGATTGGACAGGGAGTGACGAGCAGTACTTC. Its protein is CAISDWTGSDEQYF. V gene TRBV10-3 combines with J gene TRBJ2-7; TRBD1 matches 8 bases. The CDR3 is 14 amino acids. The germline gives CDR1 ENHRY, CDR2 SYGVKD. After removal of 3 bases from V and 5 bases from J, the junction contained 6 bases not matched to a gene.

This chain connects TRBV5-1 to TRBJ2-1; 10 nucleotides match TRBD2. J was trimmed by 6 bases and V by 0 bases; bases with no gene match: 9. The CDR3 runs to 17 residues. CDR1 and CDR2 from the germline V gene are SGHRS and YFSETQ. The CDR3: CASSLGSSGTSVNEQFF. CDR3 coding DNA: TGCGCCAGCAGCTTGGGGTCCTCCGGGACTAGCGTCAATGAGCAGTTCTTC.

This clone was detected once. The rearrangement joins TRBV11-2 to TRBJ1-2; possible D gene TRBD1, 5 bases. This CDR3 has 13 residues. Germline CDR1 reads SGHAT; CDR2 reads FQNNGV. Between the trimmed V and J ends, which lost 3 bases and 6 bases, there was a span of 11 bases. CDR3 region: CASSLTDVNGYTF. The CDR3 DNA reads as TGTGCCAGCAGCTTGACAGATGTTAATGGCTACACCTTC.

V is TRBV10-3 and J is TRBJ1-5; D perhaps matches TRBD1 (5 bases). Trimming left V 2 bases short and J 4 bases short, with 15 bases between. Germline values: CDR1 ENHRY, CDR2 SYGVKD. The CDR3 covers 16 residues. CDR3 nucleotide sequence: TGTGCCATCAGTGAGCCCGGGGCAGGGAGAAATCAGCCCCAGCATTTT. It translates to CAISEPGAGRNQPQHF.

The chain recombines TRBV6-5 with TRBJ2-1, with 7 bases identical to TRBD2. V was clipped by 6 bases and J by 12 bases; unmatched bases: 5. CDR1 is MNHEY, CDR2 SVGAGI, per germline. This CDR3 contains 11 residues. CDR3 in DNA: TGTGCCAGCAGGGAATTAGCGGGGCAGTTCTTC. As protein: CASRELAGQFF.

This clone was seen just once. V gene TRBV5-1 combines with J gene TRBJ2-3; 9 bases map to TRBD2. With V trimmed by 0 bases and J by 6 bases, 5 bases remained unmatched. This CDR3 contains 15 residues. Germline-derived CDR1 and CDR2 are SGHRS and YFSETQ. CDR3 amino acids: CASSLVAGAADTQYF. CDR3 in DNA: TGCGCCAGCAGCTTGGTAGCGGGAGCGGCGGATACGCAGTATTTT.

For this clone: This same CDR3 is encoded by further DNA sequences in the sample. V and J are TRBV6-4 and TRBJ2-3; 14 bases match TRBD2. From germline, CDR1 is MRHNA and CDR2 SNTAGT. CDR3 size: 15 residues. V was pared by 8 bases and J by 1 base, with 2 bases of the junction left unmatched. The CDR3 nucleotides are TGTGCCAGCTCGGGACTAGCGGGGGGCACAGATACGCAGTATTTT. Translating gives CASSGLAGGTDTQYF.

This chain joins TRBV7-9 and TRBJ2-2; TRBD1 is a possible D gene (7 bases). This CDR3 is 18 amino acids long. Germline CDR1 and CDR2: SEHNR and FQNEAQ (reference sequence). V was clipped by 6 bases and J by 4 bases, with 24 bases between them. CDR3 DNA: TGTGCCAGCAGTCCCAGACAGGGAGGAAGATTCGTCACCGGGGAGCTGTTTTTT. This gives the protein CASSPRQGGRFVTGELFF.

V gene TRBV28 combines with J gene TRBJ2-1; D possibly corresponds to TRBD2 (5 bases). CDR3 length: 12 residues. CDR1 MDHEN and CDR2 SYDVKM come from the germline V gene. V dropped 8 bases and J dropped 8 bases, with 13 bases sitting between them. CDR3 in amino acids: CASGDLSDEQFF. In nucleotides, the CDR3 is TGTGCCAGCGGCGACCTTAGCGATGAGCAGTTCTTC.

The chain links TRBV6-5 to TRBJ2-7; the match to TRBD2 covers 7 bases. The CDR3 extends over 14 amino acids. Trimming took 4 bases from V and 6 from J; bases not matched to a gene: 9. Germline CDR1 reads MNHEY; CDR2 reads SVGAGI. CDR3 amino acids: CASSLPSGSGEQYF. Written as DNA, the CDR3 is TGTGCCAGCAGTTTGCCTAGCGGCTCCGGCGAGCAGTACTTC.

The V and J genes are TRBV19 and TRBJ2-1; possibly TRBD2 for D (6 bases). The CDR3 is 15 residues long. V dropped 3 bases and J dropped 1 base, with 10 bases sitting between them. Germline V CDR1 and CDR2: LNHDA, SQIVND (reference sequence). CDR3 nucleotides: TGTGCCAGTAGTATCCCGGGAGTATCCTACAATGAGCAGTTCTTC. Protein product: CASSIPGVSYNEQFF.

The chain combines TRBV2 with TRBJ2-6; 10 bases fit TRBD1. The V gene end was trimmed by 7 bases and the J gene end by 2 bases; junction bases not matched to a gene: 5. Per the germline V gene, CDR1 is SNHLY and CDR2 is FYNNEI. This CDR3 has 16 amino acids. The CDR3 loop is CASTDRGRAGANVLTF. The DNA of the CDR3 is TGTGCCAGCACAGACAGGGGGCGAGCTGGGGCCAACGTCCTGACTTTC.

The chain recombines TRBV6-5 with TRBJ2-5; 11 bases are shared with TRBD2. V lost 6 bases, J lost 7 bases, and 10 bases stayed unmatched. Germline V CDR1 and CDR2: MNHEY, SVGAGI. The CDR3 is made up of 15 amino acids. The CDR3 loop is CASSPETSGIGTQYF. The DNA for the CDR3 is TGTGCCAGCAGCCCCGAGACTAGCGGGATCGGGACCCAGTACTTC.

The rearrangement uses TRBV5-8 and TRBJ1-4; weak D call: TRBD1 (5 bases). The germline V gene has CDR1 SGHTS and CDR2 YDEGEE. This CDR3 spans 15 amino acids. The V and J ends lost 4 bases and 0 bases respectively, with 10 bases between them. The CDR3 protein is CASSPGRATNEKLFF. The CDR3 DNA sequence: TGTGCCAGCAGCCCGGGACGGGCAACTAATGAAAAACTGTTTTTT.

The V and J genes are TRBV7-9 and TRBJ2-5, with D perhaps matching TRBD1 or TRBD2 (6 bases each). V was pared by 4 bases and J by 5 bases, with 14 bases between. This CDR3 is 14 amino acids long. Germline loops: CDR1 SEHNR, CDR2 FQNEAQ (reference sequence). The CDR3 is CASSSRGGLETQYF. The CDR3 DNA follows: TGTGCCAGCAGCTCGCGAGGGGGGCTCGAGACCCAGTACTTC.

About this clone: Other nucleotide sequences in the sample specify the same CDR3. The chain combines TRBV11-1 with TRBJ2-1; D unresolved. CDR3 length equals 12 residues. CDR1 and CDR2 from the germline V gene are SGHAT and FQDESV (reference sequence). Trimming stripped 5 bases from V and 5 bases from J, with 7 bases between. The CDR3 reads CASSPRNNEQFF. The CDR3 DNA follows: TGTGCCAGCAGCCCCCGCAACAATGAGCAGTTCTTC.

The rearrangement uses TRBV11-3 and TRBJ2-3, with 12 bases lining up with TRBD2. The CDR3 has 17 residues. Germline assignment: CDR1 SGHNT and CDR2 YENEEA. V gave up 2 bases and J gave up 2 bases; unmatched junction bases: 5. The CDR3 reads CASSLTRTSGNTDTQYF. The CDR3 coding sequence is TGTGCCAGCAGCTTAACCAGGACTAGCGGGAACACAGATACGCAGTATTTT.

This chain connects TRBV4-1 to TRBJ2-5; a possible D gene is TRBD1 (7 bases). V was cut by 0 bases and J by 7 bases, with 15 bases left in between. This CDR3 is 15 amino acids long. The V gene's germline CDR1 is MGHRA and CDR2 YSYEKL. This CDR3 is CASSQDTGRGATQYF. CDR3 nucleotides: TGCGCCAGCAGCCAAGATACGGGCAGGGGGGCGACCCAGTACTTC.

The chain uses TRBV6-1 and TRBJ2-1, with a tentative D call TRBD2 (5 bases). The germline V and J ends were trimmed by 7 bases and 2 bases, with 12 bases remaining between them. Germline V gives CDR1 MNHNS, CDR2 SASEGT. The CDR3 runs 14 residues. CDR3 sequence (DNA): TGTGCCAGCAAGAGGGCCCAAACCTACAATGAGCAGTTCTTC. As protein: CASKRAQTYNEQFF.

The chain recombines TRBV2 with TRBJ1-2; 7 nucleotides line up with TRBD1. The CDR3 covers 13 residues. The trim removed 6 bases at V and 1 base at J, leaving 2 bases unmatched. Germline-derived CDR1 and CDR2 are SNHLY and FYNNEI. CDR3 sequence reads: CASSGQVNYGYTF. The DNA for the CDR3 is TGTGCCAGCAGCGGACAGGTTAACTATGGCTACACCTTC.

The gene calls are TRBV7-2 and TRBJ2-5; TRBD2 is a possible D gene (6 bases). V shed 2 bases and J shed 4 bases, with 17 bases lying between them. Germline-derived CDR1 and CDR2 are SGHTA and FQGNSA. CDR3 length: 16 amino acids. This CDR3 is CASSLQFRQGGETQYF. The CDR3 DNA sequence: TGTGCCAGCAGCTTACAGTTTCGGCAGGGAGGAGAGACCCAGTACTTC.

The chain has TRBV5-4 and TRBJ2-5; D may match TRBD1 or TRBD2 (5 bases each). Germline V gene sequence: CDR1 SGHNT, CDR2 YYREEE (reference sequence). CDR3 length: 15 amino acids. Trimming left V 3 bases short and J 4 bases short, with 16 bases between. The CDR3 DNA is TGTGCCAGCAGCTGGGGGAACCCCGAAGGAGAGACCCAGTACTTC. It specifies CASSWGNPEGETQYF.

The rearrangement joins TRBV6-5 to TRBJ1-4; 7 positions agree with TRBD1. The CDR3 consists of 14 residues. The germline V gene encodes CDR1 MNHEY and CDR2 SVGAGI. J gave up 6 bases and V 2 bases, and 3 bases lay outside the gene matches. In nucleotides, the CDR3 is TGTGCCAGCAGTTACACACAGGGGCATGAAAAACTGTTTTTT. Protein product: CASSYTQGHEKLFF.

The CDR3 loop reads CAWNRDRGGEQYF. The DNA for the CDR3 is TGTGCCTGGAACCGGGACAGGGGTGGCGAGCAGTACTTC. The V and J genes are TRBV30 and TRBJ2-7; TRBD1 matches 10 bases. This CDR3 region has 13 residues. Per the germline V gene, CDR1 is GTSNPN and CDR2 is SVGIG (reference sequence). V trimming: 4 bases; J trimming: 6 bases; junction bases outside the gene matches: 6.

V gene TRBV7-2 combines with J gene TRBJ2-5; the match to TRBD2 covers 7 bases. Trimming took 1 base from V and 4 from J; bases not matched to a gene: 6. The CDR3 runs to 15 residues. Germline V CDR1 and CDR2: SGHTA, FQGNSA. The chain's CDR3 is CASSLGNSGGETQYF. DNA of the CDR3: TGTGCCAGCAGCTTAGGCAACTCGGGAGGAGAGACCCAGTACTTC.

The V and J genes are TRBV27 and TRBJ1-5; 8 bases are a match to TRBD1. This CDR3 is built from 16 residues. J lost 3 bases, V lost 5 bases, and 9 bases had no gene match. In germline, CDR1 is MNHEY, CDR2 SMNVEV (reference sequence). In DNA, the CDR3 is TGTGCCAGCAGTCCGAGGACAGGGAATATCAATCAGCCCCAGCATTTT. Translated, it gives CASSPRTGNINQPQHF.

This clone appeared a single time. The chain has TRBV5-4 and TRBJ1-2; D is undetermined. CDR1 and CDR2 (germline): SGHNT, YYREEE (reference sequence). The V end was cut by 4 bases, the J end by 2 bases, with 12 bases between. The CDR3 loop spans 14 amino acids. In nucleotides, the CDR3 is TGTGCCAGCAGCCCTGGGAGCGACAACTATGGCTACACCTTC. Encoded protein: CASSPGSDNYGYTF.